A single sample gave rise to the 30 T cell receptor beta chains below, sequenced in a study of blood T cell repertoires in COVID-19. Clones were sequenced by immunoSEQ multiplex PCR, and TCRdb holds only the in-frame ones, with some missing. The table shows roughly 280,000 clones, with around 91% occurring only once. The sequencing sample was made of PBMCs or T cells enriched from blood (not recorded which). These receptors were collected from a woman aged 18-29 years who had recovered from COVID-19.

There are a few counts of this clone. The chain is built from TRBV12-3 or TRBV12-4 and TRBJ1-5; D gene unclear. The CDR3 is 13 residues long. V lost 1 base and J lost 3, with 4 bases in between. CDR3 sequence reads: CASSLVLNQPQHF. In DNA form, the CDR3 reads TGTGCCAGCAGTTTAGTACTCAATCAGCCCCAGCATTTT.

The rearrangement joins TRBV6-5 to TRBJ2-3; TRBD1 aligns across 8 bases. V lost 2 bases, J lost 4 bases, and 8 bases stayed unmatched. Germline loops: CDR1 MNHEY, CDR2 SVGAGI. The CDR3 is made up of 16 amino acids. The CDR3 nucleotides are TGTGCCAGCAGTTACGGGCAGGGGGCATTGGCAGATACGCAGTATTTT. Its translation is CASSYGQGALADTQYF.

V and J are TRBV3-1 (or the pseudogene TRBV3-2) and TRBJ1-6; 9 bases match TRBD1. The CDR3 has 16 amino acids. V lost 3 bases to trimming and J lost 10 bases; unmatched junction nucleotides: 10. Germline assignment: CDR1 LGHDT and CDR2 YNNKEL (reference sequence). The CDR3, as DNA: TGTGCCAGCAGCCAGAGTACAGGGGGCAAATGGTCACCCCTCCACTTT. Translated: CASSQSTGGKWSPLHF.

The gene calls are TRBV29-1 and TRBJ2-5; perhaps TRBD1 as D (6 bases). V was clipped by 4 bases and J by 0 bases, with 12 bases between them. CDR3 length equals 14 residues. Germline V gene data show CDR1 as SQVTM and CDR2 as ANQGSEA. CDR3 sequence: CSVVRGGDQETQYF. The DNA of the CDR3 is TGCAGCGTTGTCAGGGGTGGGGACCAAGAGACCCAGTACTTC.

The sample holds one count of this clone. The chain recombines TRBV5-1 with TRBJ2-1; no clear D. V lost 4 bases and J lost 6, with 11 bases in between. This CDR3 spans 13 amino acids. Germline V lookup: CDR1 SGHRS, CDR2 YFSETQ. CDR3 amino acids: CASSGSVSNEQFF. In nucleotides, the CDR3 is TGCGCCAGCAGCGGTTCGGTGAGCAATGAGCAGTTCTTC.

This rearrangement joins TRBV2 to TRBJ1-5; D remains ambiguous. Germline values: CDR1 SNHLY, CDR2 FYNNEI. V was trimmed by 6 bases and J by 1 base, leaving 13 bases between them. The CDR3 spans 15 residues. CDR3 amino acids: CASSQGRASNQPQHF. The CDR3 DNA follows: TGTGCCAGCAGCCAAGGGCGGGCGAGCAATCAGCCCCAGCATTTT.

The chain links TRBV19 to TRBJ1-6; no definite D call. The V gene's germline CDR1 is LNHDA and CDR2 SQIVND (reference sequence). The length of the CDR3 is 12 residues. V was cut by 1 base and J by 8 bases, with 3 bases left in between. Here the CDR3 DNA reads TGTGCCAGTAGTATAGTAGATTCACCCCTCCACTTT. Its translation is CASSIVDSPLHF.

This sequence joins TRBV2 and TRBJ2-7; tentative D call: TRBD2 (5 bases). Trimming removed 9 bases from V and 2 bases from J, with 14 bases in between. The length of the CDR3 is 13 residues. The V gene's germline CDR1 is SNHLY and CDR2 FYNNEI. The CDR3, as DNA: TGTGCCAGTCGTCGGACTCGCCCCTACGAGCAGTACTTC. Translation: CASRRTRPYEQYF.

For the CDR3, the DNA is TGTGCCAGCAGTTCCGACAATGAGCAGTTCTTC. Translated, it gives CASSSDNEQFF. The rearrangement links TRBV6-5 to TRBJ2-1; D ambiguous. This CDR3 has 11 residues. Germline CDR1 is MNHEY and CDR2 is SVGAGI. Trimming took 4 bases from V and 5 from J, leaving 3 bases between them.

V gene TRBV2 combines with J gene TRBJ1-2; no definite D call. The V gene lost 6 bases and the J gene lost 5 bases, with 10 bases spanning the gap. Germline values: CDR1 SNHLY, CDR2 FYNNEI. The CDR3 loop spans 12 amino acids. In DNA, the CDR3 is TGTGCCAGCAGGGGAGAAGAGTATGGCTACACCTTC. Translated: CASRGEEYGYTF.

The CDR3: CASSFSSYNSPLHF. For the CDR3, the DNA is TGTGCCAGCAGTTTTAGCTCCTATAATTCACCCCTCCACTTT. The rearrangement uses TRBV2 and TRBJ1-6; D is unclear. Germline V gene lookup returns CDR1 SNHLY and CDR2 FYNNEI. The CDR3 loop spans 14 amino acids. V was trimmed by 5 bases and J by 0 bases, leaving 5 bases between them.

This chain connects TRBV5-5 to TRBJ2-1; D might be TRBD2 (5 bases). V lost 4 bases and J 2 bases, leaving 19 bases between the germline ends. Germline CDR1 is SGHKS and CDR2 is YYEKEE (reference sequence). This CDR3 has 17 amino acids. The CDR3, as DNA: TGTGCCAGCAGCGGCGTTGAGGGCACAGAAGCCTACAATGAGCAGTTCTTC. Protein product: CASSGVEGTEAYNEQFF.

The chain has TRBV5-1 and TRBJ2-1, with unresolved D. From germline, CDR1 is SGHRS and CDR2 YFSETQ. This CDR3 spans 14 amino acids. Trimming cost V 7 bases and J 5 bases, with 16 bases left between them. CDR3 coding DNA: TGCGCCAGCTCGCTCCTACCAACTAACAATGAGCAGTTCTTC. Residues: CASSLLPTNNEQFF.

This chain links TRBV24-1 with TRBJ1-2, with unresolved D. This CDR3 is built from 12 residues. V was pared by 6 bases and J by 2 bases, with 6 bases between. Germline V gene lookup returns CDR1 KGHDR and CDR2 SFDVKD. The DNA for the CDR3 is TGTGCCACCAGTCCGGGAAACTATGGCTACACCTTC. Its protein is CATSPGNYGYTF.

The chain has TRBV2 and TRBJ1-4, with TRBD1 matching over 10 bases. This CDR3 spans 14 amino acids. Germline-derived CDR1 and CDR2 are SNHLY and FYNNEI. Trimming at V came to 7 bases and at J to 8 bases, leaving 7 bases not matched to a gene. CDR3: CASNWDRGGEKLFF. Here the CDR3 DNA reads TGTGCCAGCAACTGGGACAGGGGAGGAGAAAAACTGTTTTTT. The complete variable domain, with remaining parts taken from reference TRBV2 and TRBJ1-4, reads EPEVTQTPSHQVTQMGQEVILRCVPISNHLYFYWYRQILGQKVEFLVSFYNNEISEKSEIFDDQFSVERPDGSNFTLKIRSTKLEDSAMYFCASNWDRGGEKLFFGSGTQLSVL.

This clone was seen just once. In DNA, the CDR3 is TGCGCCAGCAGCTTTGGCACAGGGCAGACTAATGAAAAACTGTTTTTT. Amino acids: CASSFGTGQTNEKLFF. The chain recombines TRBV5-1 with TRBJ1-4; a weak D match, TRBD1 (6 bases). This CDR3 comprises 16 residues. Germline assignment: CDR1 SGHRS and CDR2 YFSETQ. Trimming pared 2 bases from V and 2 bases from J, leaving 13 bases between.

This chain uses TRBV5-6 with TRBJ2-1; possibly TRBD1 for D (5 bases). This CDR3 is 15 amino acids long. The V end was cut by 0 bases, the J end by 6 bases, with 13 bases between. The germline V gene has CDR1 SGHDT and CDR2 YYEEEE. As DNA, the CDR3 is TGTGCCAGCAGCTTGGCCAATCAGGGTATCAATGAGCAGTTCTTC. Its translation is CASSLANQGINEQFF.

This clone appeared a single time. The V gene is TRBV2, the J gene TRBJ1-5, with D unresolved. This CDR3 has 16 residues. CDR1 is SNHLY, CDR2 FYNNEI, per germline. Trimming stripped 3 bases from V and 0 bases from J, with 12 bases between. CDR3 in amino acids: CASSDVAEYSNQPQHF. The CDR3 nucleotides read TGTGCCAGCAGTGACGTCGCGGAGTATAGCAATCAGCCCCAGCATTTT. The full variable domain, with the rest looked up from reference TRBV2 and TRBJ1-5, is EPEVTQTPSHQVTQMGQEVILRCVPISNHLYFYWYRQILGQKVEFLVSFYNNEISEKSEIFDDQFSVERPDGSNFTLKIRSTKLEDSAMYFCASSDVAEYSNQPQHFGDGTRLSIL.

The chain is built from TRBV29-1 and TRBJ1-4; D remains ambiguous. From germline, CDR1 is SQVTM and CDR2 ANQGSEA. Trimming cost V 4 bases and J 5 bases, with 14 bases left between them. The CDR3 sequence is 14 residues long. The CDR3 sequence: CSVGSGGINEKLFF. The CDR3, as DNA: TGCAGCGTTGGGTCCGGAGGGATAAATGAAAAACTGTTTTTT.

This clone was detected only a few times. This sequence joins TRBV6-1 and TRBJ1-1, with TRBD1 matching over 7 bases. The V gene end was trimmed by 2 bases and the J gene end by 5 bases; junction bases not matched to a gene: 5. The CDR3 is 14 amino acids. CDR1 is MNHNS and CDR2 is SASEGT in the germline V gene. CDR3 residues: CASSEPTGSTEAFF. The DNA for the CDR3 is TGTGCCAGCAGTGAACCGACAGGGAGTACTGAAGCTTTCTTT.

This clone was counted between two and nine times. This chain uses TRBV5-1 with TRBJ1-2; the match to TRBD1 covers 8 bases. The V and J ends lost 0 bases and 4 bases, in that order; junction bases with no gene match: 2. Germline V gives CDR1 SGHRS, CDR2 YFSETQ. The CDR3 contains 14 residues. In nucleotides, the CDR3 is TGCGCCAGCAGCTTGGGACAGGGGTTCTATGGCTACACCTTC. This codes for CASSLGQGFYGYTF.

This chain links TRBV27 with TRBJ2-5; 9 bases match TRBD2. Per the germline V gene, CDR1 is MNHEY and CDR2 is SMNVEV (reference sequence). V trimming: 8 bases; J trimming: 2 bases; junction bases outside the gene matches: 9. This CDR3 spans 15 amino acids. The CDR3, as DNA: TGTGCCAGCGGGGGACACGCGGGGGGGCAAGAGACCCAGTACTTC. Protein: CASGGHAGGQETQYF.

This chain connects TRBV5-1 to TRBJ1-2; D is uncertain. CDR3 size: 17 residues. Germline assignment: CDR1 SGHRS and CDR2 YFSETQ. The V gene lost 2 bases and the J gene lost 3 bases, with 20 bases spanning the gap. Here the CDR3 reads CASSFELEGGADYGYTF. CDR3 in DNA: TGCGCCAGCAGCTTCGAGCTAGAGGGAGGCGCCGACTATGGCTACACCTTC. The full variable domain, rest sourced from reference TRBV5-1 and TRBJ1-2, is KAGVTQTPRYLIKTRGQQVTLSCSPISGHRSVSWYQQTPGQGLQFLFEYFSETQRNKGNFPGRFSGRQFSNSRSEMNVSTLELGDSALYLCASSFELEGGADYGYTFGSGTRLTVV.

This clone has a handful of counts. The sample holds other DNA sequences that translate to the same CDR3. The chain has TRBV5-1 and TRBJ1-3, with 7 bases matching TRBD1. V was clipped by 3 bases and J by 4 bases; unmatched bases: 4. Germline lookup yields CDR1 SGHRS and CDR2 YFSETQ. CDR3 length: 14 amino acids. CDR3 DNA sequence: TGCGCCAGCAGCTCAGGGGGATCGGGAAACACCATATATTTT. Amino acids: CASSSGGSGNTIYF.

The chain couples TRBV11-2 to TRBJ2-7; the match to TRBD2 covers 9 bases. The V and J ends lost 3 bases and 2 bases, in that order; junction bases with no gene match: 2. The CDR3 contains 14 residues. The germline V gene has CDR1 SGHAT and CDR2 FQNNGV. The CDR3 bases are TGTGCCAGCAGCTTGACTAGCGGCCCCTACGAGCAGTACTTC. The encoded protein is CASSLTSGPYEQYF.

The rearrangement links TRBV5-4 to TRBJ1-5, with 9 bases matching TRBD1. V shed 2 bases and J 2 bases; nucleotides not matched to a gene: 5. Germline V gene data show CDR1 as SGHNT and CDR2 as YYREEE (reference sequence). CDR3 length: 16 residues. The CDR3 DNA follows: TGTGCCAGCAGCTTCTACAGGGGGCTTGGCAATCAGCCCCAGCATTTT. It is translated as CASSFYRGLGNQPQHF.

DNA for the CDR3: TGTGCCAGCGGGGAGCGGGCAGCCGCTATCTATGGCTACACCTTC. Protein: CASGERAAAIYGYTF. The chain recombines TRBV28 with TRBJ1-2, with D uncertain. Germline assignment: CDR1 MDHEN and CDR2 SYDVKM. This CDR3 contains 15 residues. The V end lost 8 bases, the J end lost 4 bases, and 20 bases lay between the germline ends.

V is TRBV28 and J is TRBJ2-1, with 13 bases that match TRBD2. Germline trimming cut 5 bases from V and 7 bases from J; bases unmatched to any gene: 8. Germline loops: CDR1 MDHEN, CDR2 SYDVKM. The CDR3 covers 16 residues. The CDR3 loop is CASSVTSGGAGNEQFF. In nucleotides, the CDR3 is TGTGCCAGCAGTGTCACTAGCGGGGGGGCCGGGAATGAGCAGTTCTTC.

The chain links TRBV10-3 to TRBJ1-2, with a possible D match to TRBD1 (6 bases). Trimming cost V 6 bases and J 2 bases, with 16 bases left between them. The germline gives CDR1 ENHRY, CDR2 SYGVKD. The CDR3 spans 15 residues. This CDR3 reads CAISHGGAGNYGYTF. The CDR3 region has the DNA TGTGCCATCAGCCACGGGGGGGCCGGGAACTATGGCTACACCTTC.

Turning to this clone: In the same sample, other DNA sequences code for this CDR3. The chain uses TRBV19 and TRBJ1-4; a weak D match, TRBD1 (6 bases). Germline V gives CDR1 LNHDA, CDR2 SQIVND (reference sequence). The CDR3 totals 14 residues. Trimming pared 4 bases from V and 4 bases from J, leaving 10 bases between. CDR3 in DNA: TGTGCCAGTAGTAACCACAGGGATAATGAAAAACTGTTTTTT. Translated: CASSNHRDNEKLFF.